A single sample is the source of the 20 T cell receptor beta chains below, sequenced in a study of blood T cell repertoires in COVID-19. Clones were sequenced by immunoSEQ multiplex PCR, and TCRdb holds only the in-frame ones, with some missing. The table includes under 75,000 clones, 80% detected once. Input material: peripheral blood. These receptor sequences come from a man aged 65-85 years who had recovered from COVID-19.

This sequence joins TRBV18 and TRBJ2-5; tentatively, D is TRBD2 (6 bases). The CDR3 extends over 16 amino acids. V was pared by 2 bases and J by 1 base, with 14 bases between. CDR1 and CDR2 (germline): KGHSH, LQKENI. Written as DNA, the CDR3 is TGTGCCAGCTCACCAAGGTCGGCGGGGCCCCAAGAGACCCAGTACTTC. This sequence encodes CASSPRSAGPQETQYF.

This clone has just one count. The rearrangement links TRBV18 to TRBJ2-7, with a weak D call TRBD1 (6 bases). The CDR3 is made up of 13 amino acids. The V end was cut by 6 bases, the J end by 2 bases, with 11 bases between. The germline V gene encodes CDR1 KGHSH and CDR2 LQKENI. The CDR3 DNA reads TGTGCCAGCTCTGTACAGGGAGCCTACGAGCAGTACTTC. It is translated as CASSVQGAYEQYF.

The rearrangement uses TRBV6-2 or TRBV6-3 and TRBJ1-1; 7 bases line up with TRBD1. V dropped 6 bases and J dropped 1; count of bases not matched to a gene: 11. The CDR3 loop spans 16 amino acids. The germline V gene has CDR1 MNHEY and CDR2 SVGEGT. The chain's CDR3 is CASSRPGQERNTEAFF. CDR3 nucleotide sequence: TGTGCCAGCAGCCGCCCAGGACAGGAGAGGAACACTGAAGCTTTCTTT.

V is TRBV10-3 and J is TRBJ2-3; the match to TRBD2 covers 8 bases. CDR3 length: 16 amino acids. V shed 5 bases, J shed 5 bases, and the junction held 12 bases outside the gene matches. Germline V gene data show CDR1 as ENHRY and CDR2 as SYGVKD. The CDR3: CAISSGGAGVGDTQYF. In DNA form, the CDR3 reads TGTGCCATCAGTTCCGGGGGAGCGGGAGTAGGAGATACGCAGTATTTT.

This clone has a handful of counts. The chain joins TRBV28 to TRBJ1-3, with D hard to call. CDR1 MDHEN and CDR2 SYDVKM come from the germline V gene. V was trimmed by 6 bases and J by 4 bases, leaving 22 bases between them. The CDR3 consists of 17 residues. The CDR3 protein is CASRASGMGFSGNTIYF. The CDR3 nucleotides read TGTGCCAGCAGGGCTTCGGGGATGGGATTCTCCGGAAACACCATATATTTT. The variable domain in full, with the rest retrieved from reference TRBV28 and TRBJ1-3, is DVKVTQSSRYLVKRTGEKVFLECVQDMDHENMFWYRQDPGLGLRLIYFSYDVKMKEKGDIPEGYSVSREKKERFSLILESASTNQTSMYLCASRASGMGFSGNTIYFGEGSWLTVV.

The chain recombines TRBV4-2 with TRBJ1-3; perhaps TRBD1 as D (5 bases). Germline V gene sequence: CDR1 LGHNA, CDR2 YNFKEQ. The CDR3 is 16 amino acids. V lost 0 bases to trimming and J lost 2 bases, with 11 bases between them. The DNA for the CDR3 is TGTGCCAGCAGCCAAGATCGGGGGTTCACTGGAAACACCATATATTTT. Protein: CASSQDRGFTGNTIYF.

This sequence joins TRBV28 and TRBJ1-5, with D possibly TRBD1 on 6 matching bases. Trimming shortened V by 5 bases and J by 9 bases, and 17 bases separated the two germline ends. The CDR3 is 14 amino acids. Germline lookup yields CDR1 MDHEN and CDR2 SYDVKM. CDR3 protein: CASSTGQQSGPQHF. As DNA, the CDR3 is TGTGCCAGCAGTACGGGACAACAATCAGGGCCCCAGCATTTT. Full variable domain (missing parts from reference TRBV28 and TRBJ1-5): DVKVTQSSRYLVKRTGEKVFLECVQDMDHENMFWYRQDPGLGLRLIYFSYDVKMKEKGDIPEGYSVSREKKERFSLILESASTNQTSMYLCASSTGQQSGPQHFGDGTRLSIL.

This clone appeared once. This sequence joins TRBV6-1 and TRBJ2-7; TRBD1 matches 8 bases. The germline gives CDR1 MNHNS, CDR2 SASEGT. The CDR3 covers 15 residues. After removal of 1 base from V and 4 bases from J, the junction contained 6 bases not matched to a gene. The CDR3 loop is CASSEGQGLPYEQYF. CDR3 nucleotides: TGTGCCAGCAGTGAAGGACAGGGGCTCCCGTACGAGCAGTACTTC.

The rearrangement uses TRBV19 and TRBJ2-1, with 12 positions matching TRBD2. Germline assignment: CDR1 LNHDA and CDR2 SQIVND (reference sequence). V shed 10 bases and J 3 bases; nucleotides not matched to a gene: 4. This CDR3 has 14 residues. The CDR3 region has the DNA TGTGCCACTGGGACTAGCGGGTTCTACAATGAGCAGTTCTTC. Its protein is CATGTSGFYNEQFF.

The CDR3 nucleotides read TGTGCCTGGAGTGTGCAGGGGGCCACGGGCTACACCTTC. Translation gives CAWSVQGATGYTF. The chain couples TRBV30 to TRBJ1-2; TRBD1 agrees at 8 bases. The V gene end was trimmed by 0 bases and the J gene end by 8 bases; junction bases not matched to a gene: 5. Germline V gene lookup returns CDR1 GTSNPN and CDR2 SVGIG (reference sequence). The CDR3 consists of 13 residues. Supplemented by reference TRBV30 and TRBJ1-2, the full variable domain reads SQTIHQWPATLVQPVGSPLSLECTVEGTSNPNLYWYRQAAGRGLQLLFYSVGIGQISSEVPQNLSASRPQDRQFILSSKKLLLSDSGFYLCAWSVQGATGYTFGSGTRLTVV.

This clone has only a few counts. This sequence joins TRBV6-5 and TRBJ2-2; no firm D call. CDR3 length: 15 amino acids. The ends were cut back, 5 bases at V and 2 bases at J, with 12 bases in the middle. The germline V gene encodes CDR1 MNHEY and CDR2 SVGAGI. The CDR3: CASSKLTSNTGELFF. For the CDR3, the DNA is TGTGCCAGCAGTAAACTGACAAGCAACACCGGGGAGCTGTTTTTT.

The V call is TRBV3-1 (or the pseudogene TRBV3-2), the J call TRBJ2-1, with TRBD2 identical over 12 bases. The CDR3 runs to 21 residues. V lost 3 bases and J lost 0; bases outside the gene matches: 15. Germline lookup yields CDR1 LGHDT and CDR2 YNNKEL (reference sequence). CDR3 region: CASSHGPLAGGPRDSYNEQFF. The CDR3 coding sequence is TGTGCCAGCAGCCACGGCCCCCTAGCGGGGGGGCCCAGAGACTCCTACAATGAGCAGTTCTTC.

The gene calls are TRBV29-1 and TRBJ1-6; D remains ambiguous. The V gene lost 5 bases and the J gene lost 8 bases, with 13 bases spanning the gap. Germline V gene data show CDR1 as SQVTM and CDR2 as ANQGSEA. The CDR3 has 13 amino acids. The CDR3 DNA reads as TGCAGCGTTAGCGTCGCCGAGGATTCACCCCTCCACTTT. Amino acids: CSVSVAEDSPLHF.

In DNA, the CDR3 is TGTGCCAGCAGGGAATTCCCGGCACCCACAGGCGAGCAGTACTTC. As protein: CASREFPAPTGEQYF. The J gene is TRBJ2-7, the V gene TRBV7-2, with a possible D match to TRBD1 (5 bases). Trimming removed 6 bases from V and 6 bases from J, with 21 bases in between. Germline V lookup: CDR1 SGHTA, CDR2 FQGNSA. This CDR3 region has 15 residues.

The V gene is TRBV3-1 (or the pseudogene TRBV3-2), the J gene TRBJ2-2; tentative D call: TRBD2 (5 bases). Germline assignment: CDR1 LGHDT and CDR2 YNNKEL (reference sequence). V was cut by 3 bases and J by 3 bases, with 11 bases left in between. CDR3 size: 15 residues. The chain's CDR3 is CASSHTGIYTGELFF. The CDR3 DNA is TGTGCCAGCAGCCATACCGGGATCTACACCGGGGAGCTGTTTTTT.

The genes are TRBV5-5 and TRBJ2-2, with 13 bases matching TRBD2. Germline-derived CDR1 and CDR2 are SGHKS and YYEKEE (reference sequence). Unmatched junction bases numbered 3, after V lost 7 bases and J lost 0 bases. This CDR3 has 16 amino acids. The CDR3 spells CASGTSGIANTGELFF. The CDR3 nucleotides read TGTGCCAGCGGGACTAGCGGGATCGCGAACACCGGGGAGCTGTTTTTT.

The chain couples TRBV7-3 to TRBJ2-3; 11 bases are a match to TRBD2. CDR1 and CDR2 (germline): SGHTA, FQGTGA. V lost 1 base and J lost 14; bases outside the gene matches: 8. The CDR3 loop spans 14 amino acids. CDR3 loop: CASSLSLAGGRAYF. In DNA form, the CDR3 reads TGTGCCAGCAGCTTAAGTCTAGCGGGGGGCCGTGCGTATTTT.

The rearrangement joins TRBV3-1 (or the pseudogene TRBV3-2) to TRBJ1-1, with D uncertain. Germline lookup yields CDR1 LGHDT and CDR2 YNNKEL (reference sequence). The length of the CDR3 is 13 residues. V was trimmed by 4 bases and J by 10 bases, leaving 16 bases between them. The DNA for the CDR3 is TGTGCCAGCAGCCCCCCGGTCGGGGTCGCAGCTTTCTTT. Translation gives CASSPPVGVAAFF.

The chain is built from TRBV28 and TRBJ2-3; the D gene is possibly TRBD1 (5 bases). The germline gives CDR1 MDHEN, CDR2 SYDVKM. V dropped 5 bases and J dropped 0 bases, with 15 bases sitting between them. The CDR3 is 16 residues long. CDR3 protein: CASSGASALSTDTQYF. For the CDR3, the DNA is TGTGCCAGCAGTGGGGCATCCGCCCTAAGCACAGATACGCAGTATTTT.

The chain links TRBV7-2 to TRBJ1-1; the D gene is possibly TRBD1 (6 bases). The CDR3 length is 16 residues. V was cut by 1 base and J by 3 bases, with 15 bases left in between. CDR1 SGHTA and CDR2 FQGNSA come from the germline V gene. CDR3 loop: CASSLVFGGPDTEAFF. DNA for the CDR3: TGTGCCAGCAGCTTAGTATTCGGGGGGCCCGACACTGAAGCTTTCTTT. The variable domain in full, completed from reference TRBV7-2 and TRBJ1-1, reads GAGVSQSPSNKVTEKGKDVELRCDPISGHTALYWYRQSLGQGLEFLIYFQGNSAPDKSGLPSDRFSAERTGGSVSTLTIQRTQQEDSAVYLCASSLVFGGPDTEAFFGQGTRLTVV.